This T cell receptor beta chain was observed in a study of blood T cell repertoires in COVID-19. The wider study: Samples taken during acute and convalescent COVID-19 were collected in the United States, Italy and Spain.

Under the authors' procedure: Cell counts per sample came from amplifying reference gene primers. Using immunoSEQ multiplex PCR, the repertoire was profiled, and TCRdb retains in-frame clones only, with some absent. The V and J calls and clone size were taken over from that table, and D and trimming were inferred from the DNA. The profile shows roughly 250,000 clones, around 90% of them singletons. Enrolled through a virtual design, the participants were between roughly 18 and 100 years of age and came from under 25 US areas. Donors in Cohort 3 who had recovered were those with two negative PCRs, healthcare professional clearance, or resolution of their symptoms. The CDR3 length is 19 residues. CDR1 and CDR2 from the germline V gene are SGHRS and YFSETQ. Trimming took 0 bases from V and 1 from J; bases not matched to a gene: 12.

Material: PBMCs or T cells enriched from blood (not recorded which). The sequence was collected from a woman in her forties or fifties who had recovered from COVID-19. The chain joins TRBV5-1 to TRBJ2-3, with 9 bases fitting TRBD2. DNA for the CDR3: TGCGCCAGCAGCTTGGGGGTAGCGGGAGTTCTTCGAGGCACAGATACGCAGTATTTT. Amino acid sequence: CASSLGVAGVLRGTDTQYF.